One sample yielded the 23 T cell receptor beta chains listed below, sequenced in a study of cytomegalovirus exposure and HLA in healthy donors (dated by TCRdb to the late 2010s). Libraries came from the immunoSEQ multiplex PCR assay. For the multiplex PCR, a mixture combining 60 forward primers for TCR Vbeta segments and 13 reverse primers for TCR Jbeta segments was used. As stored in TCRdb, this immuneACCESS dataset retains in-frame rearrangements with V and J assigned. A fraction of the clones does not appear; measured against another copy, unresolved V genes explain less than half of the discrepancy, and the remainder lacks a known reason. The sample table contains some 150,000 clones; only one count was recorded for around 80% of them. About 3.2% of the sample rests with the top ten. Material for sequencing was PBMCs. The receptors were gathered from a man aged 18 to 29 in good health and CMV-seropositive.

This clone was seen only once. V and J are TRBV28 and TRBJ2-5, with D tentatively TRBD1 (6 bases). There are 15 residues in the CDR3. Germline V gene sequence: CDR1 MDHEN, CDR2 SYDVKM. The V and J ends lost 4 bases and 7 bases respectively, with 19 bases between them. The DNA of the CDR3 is TGTGCCAGCAGTTCGGGACAAGGGCAACCAGGGACCCAGTACTTC. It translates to CASSSGQGQPGTQYF.

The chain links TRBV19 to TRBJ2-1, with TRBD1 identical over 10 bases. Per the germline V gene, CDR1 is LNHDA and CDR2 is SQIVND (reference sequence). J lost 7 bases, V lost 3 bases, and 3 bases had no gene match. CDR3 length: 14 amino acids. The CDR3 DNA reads TGTGCCAGTAGTATCGGGACAGGGGCAAATGAGCAGTTCTTC. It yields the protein CASSIGTGANEQFF.

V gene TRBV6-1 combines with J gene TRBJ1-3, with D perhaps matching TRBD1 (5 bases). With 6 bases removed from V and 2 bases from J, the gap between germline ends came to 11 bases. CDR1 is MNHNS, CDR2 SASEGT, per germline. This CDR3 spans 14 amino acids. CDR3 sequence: CASSVAGTGNTIYF. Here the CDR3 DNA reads TGTGCCAGCAGCGTAGCAGGGACTGGAAACACCATATATTTT.

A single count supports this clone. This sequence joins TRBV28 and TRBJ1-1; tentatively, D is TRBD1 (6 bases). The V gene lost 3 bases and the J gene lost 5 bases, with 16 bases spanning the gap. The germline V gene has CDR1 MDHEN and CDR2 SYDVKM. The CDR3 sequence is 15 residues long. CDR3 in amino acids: CASSFPRQARTEAFF. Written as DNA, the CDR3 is TGTGCCAGCAGTTTCCCTCGACAGGCGCGAACTGAAGCTTTCTTT.

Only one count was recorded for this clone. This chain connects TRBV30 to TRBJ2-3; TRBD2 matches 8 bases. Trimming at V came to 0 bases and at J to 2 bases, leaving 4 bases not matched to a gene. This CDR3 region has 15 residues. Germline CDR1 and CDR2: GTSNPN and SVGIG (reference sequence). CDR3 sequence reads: CAWSVRLANTDTQYF. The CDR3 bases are TGTGCCTGGAGTGTTAGACTAGCGAACACAGATACGCAGTATTTT. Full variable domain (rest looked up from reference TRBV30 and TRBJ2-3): SQTIHQWPATLVQPVGSPLSLECTVEGTSNPNLYWYRQAAGRGLQLLFYSVGIGQISSEVPQNLSASRPQDRQFILSSKKLLLSDSGFYLCAWSVRLANTDTQYFGPGTRLTVL.

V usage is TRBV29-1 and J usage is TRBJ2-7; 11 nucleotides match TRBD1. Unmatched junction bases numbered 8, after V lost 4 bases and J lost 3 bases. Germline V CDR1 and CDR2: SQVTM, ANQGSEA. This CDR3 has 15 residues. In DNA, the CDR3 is TGCAGCGTTGTAACCGGGACAGGGGGGTACTACGAGCAGTACTTC. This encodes CSVVTGTGGYYEQYF.

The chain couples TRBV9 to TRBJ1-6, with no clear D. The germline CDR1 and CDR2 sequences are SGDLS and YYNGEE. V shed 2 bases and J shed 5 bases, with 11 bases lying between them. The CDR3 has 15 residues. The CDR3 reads CASSVSTGDNSPLHF. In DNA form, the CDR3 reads TGTGCCAGCAGCGTGTCGACGGGTGATAATTCACCCCTCCACTTT.

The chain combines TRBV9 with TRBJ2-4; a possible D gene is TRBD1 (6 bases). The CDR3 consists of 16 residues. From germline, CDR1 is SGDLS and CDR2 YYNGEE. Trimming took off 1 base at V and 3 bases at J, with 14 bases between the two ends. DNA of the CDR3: TGTGCCAGCAGCGTAAGCAGGGCAGGGGTCAAAAACATTCAGTACTTC. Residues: CASSVSRAGVKNIQYF.

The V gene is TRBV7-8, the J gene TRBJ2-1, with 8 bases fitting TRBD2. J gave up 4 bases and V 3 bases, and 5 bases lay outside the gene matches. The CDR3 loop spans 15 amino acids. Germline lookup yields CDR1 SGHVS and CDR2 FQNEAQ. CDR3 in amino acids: CASSLAGGPYNEQFF. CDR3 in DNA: TGTGCCAGCAGCTTGGCGGGAGGACCTTACAATGAGCAGTTCTTC.

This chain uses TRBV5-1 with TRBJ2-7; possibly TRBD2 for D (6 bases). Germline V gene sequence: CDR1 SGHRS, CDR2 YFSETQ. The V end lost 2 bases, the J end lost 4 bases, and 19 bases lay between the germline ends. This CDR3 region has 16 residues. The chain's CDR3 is CASSFGPRGEEYEQYF. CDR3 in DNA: TGCGCCAGCAGCTTCGGGCCTCGCGGGGAAGAGTACGAGCAGTACTTC.

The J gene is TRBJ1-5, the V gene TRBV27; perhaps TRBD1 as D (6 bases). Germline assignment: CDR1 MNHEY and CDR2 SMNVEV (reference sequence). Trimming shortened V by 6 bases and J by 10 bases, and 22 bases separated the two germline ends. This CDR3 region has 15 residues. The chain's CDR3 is CASSLQGTSIDPQHF. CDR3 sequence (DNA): TGTGCCAGCAGCTTACAGGGCACTTCGATTGACCCCCAGCATTTT.

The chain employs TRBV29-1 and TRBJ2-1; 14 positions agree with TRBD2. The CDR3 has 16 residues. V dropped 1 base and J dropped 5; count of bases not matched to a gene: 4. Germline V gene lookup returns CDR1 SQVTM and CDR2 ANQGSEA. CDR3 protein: CSVEGLAGGGNNEQFF. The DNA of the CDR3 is TGCAGCGTTGAAGGACTAGCGGGAGGGGGAAACAATGAGCAGTTCTTC.

In DNA, the CDR3 is TGTGCCAGCAGCCCAAGCCTCTCATACGAGCAGTACTTC. Encoded protein: CASSPSLSYEQYF. The rearrangement joins TRBV11-1 to TRBJ2-5; D unclear. The J call may not be correct, given that the DNA end is closer to TRBJ2-7. This CDR3 contains 13 residues. The germline V gene encodes CDR1 SGHAT and CDR2 FQDESV (reference sequence).

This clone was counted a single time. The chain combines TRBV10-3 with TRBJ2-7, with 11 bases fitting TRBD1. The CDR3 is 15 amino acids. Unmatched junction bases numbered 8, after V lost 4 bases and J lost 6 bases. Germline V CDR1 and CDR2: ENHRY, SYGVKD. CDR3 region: CAISVWGQGVGEQYF. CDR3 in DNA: TGTGCCATCAGTGTTTGGGGACAGGGGGTGGGCGAGCAGTACTTC.

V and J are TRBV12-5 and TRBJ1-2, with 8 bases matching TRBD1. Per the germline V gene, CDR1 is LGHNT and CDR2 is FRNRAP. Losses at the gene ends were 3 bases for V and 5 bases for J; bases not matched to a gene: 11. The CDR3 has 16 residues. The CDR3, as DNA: TGTGCTAGTGGTTTAACCTCGGGACAGGTTTTTTATGGCTACACCTTC. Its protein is CASGLTSGQVFYGYTF.

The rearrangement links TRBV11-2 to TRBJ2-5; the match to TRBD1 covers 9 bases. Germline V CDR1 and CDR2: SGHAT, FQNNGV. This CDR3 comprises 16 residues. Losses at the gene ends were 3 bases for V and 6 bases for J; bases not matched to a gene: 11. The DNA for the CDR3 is TGTGCCAGCAGCTTTGAAGGACAGGGGCTGGGAAAGACCCAGTACTTC. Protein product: CASSFEGQGLGKTQYF.

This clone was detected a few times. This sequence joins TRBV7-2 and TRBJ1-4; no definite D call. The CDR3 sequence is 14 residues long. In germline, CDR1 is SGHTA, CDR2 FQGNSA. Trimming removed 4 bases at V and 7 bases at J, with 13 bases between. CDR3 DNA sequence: TGTGCCAGCAGCTCCTACGGTGAGGCTGAAAAACTGTTTTTT. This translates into CASSSYGEAEKLFF.

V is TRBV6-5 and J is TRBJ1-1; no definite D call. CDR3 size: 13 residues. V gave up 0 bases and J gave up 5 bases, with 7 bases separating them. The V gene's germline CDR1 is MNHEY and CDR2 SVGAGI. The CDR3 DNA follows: TGTGCCAGCAGTTACTCGCGGAAGACTGAAGCTTTCTTT. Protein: CASSYSRKTEAFF.

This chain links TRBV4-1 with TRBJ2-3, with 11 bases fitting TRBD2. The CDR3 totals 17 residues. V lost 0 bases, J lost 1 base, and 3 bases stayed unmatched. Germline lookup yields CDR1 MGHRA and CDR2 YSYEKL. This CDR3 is CASSQDMTSGGTDTQYF. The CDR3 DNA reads TGCGCCAGCAGCCAAGACATGACTAGCGGGGGCACAGATACGCAGTATTTT.

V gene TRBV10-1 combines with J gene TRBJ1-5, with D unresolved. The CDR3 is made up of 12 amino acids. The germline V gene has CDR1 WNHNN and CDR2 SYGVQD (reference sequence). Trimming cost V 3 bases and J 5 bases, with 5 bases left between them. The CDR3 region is CASSDSYQPQHF. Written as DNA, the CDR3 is TGCGCCAGCAGTGACAGTTATCAGCCCCAGCATTTT.

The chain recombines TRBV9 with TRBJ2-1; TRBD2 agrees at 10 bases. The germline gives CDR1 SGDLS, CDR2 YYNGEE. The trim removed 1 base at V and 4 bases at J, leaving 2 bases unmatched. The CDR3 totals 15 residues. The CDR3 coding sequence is TGTGCCAGCAGCGTAAGCGGGGGGGGGTACAATGAGCAGTTCTTC. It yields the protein CASSVSGGGYNEQFF.

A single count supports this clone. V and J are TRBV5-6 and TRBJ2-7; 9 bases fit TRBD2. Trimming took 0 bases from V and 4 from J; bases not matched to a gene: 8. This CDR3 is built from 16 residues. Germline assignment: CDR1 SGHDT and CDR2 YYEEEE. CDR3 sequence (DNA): TGTGCCAGCAGCTTGGCACGGCCGGGACTAGCTTACGAGCAGTACTTC. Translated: CASSLARPGLAYEQYF.

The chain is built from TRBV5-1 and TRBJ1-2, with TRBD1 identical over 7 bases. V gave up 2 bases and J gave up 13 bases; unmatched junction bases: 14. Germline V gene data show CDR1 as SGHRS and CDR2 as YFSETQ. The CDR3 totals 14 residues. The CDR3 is CASSFSGTEGGCTF. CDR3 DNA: TGCGCCAGCAGCTTCTCCGGGACAGAAGGGGGTTGCACCTTC.